Here is one TCR beta chain with its context. Per the original methods: Amplification of reference gene primers was used by the study to estimate nucleated cell counts. Profiled with immunoSEQ multiplex PCR; TCRdb holds only in-frame clones, not every one. V and J calls and clone size are given by that table; D and trimming were obtained from the DNA. The sample shows tens of thousands of clones, 65% to 80% of them seen only once. This record comes from a study of blood T cell repertoires in COVID-19. Study at large: COVID-19 samples, acute and convalescent, were from the United States, Italy and Spain. Sample material is recorded as cDNA or gDNA derived from T cells, B-cell-depleted T cells, or PBMCs.

The germline gives CDR1 MNHEY, CDR2 SMNVEV (reference sequence). The CDR3 runs 16 residues. Trimming removed 2 bases at V and 5 bases at J, with 16 bases between. The sample was peripheral blood. This sequence was found in a man between 60 and 70 years old with acute or convalescent COVID-19. The chain carries TRBV27 and TRBJ1-5, with D maybe TRBD1 (6 bases). CDR3 residues: CASSLSPGGGDQPQHF. The DNA for the CDR3 is TGTGCCAGCAGTTTAAGCCCGGGGGGGGGCGATCAGCCCCAGCATTTT.